The rows below give T cell receptor beta chains drawn from one sample of a study of CD8 T cells in ankylosing spondylitis. A single record per CDR3 protein comes from TCRdb applying MiXCR to the 5' RACE reads. The sample comprises fewer than 150,000 distinct CDR3 sequences, about 7.3% of which are singletons, and around 11% rests with the top ten. Sequenced: blood, either unsorted or a sorted T cell fraction (not recorded which). These receptors came from a female donor with ankylosing spondylitis or in good health (not recorded which). The CDR3 runs from the conserved cysteine through the conserved F or W. A D gene is named only where the DNA matches it firmly. Some rows have no size entry. The others give once, few or many, or a class for an expanded clone.

>many|-|TRBV18|TRBJ1-5
TGTGCCAGCTCACCACTTACGAGTCAGCCCCAGCATTTT
CASSPLTSQPQHF
>-|-|TRBV10-3|TRBJ2-2
TGTGCCATCAGTGACGTGGCAGTTCTTGTCGGGGAGCTGTTTTTT
CAISDVAVLVGELFF
>many|-|TRBV9|TRBJ1-4
TGTGCCAGCAGCAGAGGACGGGACGAAAAACTGTTTTTT
CASSRGRDEKLFF
>many|TRBD1|TRBV3-1|TRBJ1-2
TGTGCCAGCAGCCAAGGGACAGGAGCTGGCTACACCTTC
CASSQGTGAGYTF
>many|-|TRBV5-1|TRBJ2-5
TGCGCCAGCAACAAGGAAGGGATGGAGTACCAAGAGACCCAGTACTTC
CASNKEGMEYQETQYF
>many|TRBD2|TRBV20-1|TRBJ2-5
TGCAGTGCTAGACCGCTTAGCGGGGGAGGTCAAGAGACCCAGTACTTC
CSARPLSGGGQETQYF
>many|-|TRBV5-1|TRBJ2-1
TGCGCCAGCAGCTTGGCTGGAGGGGGGAGCTCCTACAATGAGCAGTTCTTC
CASSLAGGGSSYNEQFF
>many|-|TRBV12-3/TRBV12-4|TRBJ1-2
TGTGCCAGCAGGCGAACCTCACTGGACAACTATGGCTACACCTTC
CASRRTSLDNYGYTF
>many|-|TRBV30|TRBJ1-1
TGTGCCTGGAGTGTAGGGACTCCGGAGACTGAAGCTTTCTTT
CAWSVGTPETEAFF
>many|-|TRBV11-2|TRBJ2-5
TGTGCCAGCAGCTTAGGGGCAGGGGCCGAGACCCAGTACTTC
CASSLGAGAETQYF
>many|-|TRBV7-2|TRBJ1-1
TGTGCCAGCAGCTTAGGGTCCCTGACTGAAGCTTTCTTT
CASSLGSLTEAFF
>many|TRBD2|TRBV11-1|TRBJ2-1
TGTGCCAGCAGCCCATTAGCGGGGGAGTCCAGATTCCTATTAAATGAGCAGTTCTTC
CASSPLAGESRFLLNEQFF
>many|-|TRBV5-1|TRBJ2-5
TGCGCCAGCAGCTTCGAACGGGGAACGCGAGAGACCCAGTACTTC
CASSFERGTRETQYF
>many|-|TRBV2|TRBJ1-1
TGTGCCAGCATGCAAATCCCTAACACTGAAGCTTTCTTT
CASMQIPNTEAFF
>many|-|TRBV12-3/TRBV12-4|TRBJ2-3
TGTGCCAGCAGTTTCTTCAGGAGCCATCGTACAGATACGCAGTATTTT
CASSFFRSHRTDTQYF
>-|-|TRBV5-6|TRBJ2-3
TGTGCCAGCAGCCGGGCCACAGGGACGGATACGCAGTATTTT
CASSRATGTDTQYF
>many|-|TRBV12-3/TRBV12-4|TRBJ1-2
TGTGCCAGCAGTTTTAAGGGAAATGGCTACACCTTC
CASSFKGNGYTF
>-|TRBD2|TRBV6-2/TRBV6-3|TRBJ2-5
TGTGCCAGCAGTTACGGGACTAGCGGGAGCCAAGAGACCCAGTACTTC
CASSYGTSGSQETQYF
>many|-|TRBV9|TRBJ2-7
TGTGCCAGCAGCGTAGACGGAGAATACGAGCAGTACTTC
CASSVDGEYEQYF
>many|-|TRBV7-3|TRBJ1-2
TGTGCCAGCAGCTCGGGGGCAGAGGATGGCTACACCTTC
CASSSGAEDGYTF
>many|TRBD1|TRBV6-1|TRBJ2-2
TGTGCCAGCAGTGAAGAGGGGGCGCGCGGGGAGCTGTTTTTT
CASSEEGARGELFF
>many|-|TRBV20-1|TRBJ2-3
TGCAGTGCTAGTGCTTTAGGCGGGCGACAAAGGGCAGATACGCAGTATTTT
CSASALGGRQRADTQYF
>many|-|TRBV28|TRBJ2-1
TGTGCCAGCAGTTTATCGGCCGGGACCCACAATGAGCAGTTCTTC
CASSLSAGTHNEQFF
>many|TRBD2|TRBV12-3/TRBV12-4|TRBJ2-7
TGTGCCAGCAGTTTTAGCACTAGCGGGGTATACGAGCAGTACTTC
CASSFSTSGVYEQYF
>many|TRBD1|TRBV12-3/TRBV12-4|TRBJ2-3
TGTGCCAGCAGTTTAATCCAGGGGGCAGATACGCAGTATTTT
CASSLIQGADTQYF
>many|-|TRBV18|TRBJ2-5
TGTGCCAGCTCAAGCGGGCAGGGAGAGACCCAGTACTTC
CASSSGQGETQYF
>many|TRBD1|TRBV3-1|TRBJ1-2
TGTGCCAGCAGCCAACTGTGGGACAGGGGTAAGAAGACCTATGGCTACACCTTC
CASSQLWDRGKKTYGYTF
>many|TRBD1|TRBV27|TRBJ2-7
TGTGCCAGCAGTTTAAGGGGGCGATACTACGAGCAGTACTTC
CASSLRGRYYEQYF
>-|TRBD1|TRBV30|TRBJ1-4
TGTGCCAGAACAGGGGGCGCCAATGAAAAACTGTTTTTT
CARTGGANEKLFF
>many|TRBD1|TRBV7-9|TRBJ1-4
TGTGCCAGCAGCCCCGCGGGAGGACAGGGAGAAAAACTGTTTTTT
CASSPAGGQGEKLFF
>-|-|TRBV7-2|TRBJ1-4
TGTGCCAGCAGCTTAGAGGGGAGGTACGGTGAAAAACTGTTTTTT
CASSLEGRYGEKLFF
>many|-|TRBV20-1|TRBJ2-5
TGCAGTGCTAGTACTGACACTGGGGGGGAGACCCAGTACTTC
CSASTDTGGETQYF
>many|-|TRBV25-1|TRBJ1-1
TGTGCCAGCAGTGAATCCGGACAAGAAAACACTGAAGCTTTCTTT
CASSESGQENTEAFF
>few|-|TRBV12-3/TRBV12-4|TRBJ1-6
TGTGCCAGCAGTCCCGGGACACCCAATTCACCCCTCCACTTT
CASSPGTPNSPLHF